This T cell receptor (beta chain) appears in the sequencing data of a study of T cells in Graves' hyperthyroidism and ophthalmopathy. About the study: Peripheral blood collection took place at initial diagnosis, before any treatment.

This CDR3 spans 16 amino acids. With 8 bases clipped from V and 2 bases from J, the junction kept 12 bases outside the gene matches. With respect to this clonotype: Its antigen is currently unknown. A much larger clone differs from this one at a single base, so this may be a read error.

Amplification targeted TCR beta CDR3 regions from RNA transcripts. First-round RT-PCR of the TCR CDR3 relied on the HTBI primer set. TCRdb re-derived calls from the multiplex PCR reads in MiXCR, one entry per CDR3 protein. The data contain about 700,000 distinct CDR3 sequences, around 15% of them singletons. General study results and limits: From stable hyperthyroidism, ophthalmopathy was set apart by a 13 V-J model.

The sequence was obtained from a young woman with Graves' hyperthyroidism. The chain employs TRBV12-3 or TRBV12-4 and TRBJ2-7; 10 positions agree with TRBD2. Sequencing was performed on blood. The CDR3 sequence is CASGRASGSDTYEQYF. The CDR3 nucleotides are TGTGCCAGCGGTAGGGCTAGCGGGAGTGATACCTACGAGCAGTACTTC.